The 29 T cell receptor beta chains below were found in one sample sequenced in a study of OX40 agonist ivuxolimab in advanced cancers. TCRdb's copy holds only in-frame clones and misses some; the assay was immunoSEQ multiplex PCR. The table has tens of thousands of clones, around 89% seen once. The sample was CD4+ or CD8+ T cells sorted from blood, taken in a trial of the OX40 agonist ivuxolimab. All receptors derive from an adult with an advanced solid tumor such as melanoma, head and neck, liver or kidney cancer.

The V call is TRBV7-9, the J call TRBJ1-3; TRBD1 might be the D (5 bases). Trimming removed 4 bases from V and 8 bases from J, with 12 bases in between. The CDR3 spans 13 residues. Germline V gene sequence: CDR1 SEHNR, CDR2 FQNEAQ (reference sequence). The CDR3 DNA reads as TGTGCCAGCAGCTCCGGGACGACATACACCATATATTTT. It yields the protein CASSSGTTYTIYF.

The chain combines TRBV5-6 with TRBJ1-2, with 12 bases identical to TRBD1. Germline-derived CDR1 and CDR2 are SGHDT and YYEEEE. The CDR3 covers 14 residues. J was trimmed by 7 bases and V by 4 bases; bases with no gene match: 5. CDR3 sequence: CASSKGQGAVGYTF. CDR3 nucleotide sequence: TGTGCCAGCAGCAAGGGACAGGGGGCCGTTGGCTACACCTTC.

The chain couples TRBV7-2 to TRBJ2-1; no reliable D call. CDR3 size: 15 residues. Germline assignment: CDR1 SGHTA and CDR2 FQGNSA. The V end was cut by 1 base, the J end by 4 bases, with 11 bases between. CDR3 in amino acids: CASSLDSSGYNEQFF. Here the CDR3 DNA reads TGTGCCAGCAGCTTAGACTCCTCCGGTTACAATGAGCAGTTCTTC.

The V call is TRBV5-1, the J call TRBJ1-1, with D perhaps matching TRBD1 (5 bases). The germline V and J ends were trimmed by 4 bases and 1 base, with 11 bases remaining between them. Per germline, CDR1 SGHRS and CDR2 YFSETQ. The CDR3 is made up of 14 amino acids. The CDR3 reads CASSPGPSNTEAFF. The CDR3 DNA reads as TGCGCCAGCAGCCCGGGACCGTCGAACACTGAAGCTTTCTTT.

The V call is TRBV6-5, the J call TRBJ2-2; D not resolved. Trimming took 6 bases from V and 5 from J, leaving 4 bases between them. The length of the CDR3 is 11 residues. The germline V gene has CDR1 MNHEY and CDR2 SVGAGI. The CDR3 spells CASSRTGELFF. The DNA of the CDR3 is TGTGCCAGCAGCCGTACCGGGGAGCTGTTTTTT.

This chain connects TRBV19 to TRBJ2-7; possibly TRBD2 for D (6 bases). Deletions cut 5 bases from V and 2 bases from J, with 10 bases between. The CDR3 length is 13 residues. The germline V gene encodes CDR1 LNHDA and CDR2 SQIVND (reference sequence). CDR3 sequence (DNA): TGTGCCAGTAGTTACGGGAGAACCTACGAGCAGTACTTC. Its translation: CASSYGRTYEQYF. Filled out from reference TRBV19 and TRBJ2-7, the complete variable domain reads DGGITQSPKYLFRKEGQNVTLSCEQNLNHDAMYWYRQDPGQGLRLIYYSQIVNDFQKGDIAEGYSVSREKKESFPLTVTSAQKNPTAFYLCASSYGRTYEQYFGPGTRLTVT.

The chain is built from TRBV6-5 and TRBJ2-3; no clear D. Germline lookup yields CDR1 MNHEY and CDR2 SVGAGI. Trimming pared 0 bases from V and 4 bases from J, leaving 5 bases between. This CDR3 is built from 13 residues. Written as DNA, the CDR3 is TGTGCCAGCAGTTACTCGATAGCAGATACGCAGTATTTT. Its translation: CASSYSIADTQYF.

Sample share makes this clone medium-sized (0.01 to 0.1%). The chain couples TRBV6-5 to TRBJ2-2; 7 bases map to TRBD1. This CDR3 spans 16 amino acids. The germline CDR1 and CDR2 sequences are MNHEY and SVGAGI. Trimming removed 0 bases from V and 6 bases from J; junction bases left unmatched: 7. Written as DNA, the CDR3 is TGTGCCAGCAGTTACTCTGGGACAGTTTTCGCCGGGGAGCTGTTTTTT. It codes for CASSYSGTVFAGELFF.

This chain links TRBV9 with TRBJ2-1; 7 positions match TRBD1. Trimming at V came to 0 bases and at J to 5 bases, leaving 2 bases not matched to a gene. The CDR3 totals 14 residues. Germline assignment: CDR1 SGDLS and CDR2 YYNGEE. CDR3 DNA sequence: TGTGCCAGCAGCGTAGTAGGGGGCAACAATGAGCAGTTCTTC. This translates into CASSVVGGNNEQFF.

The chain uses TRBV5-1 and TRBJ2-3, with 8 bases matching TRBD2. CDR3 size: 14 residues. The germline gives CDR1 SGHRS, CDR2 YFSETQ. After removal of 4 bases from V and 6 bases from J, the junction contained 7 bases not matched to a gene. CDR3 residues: CASSQDGGGDTQYF. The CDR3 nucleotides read TGCGCCAGCAGCCAAGACGGCGGGGGGGATACGCAGTATTTT.

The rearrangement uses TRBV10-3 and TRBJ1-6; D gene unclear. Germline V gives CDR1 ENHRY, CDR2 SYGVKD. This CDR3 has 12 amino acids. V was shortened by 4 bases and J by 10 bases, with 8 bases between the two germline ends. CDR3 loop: CAISAPGSPLHF. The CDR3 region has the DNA TGTGCCATCAGTGCCCCCGGGTCACCCCTCCACTTT.

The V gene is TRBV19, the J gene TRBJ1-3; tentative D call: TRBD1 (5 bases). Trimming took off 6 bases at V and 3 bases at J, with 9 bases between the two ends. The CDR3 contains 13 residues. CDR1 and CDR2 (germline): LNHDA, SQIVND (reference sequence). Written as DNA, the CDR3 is TGTGCCAGTAGCGAGGGGTTTGGAAACACCATATATTTT. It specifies CASSEGFGNTIYF.

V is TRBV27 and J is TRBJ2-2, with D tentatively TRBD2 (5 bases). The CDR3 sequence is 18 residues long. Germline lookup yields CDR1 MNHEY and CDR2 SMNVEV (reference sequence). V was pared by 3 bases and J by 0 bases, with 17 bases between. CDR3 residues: CASSLKPWRLTNTGELFF. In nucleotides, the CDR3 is TGTGCCAGCAGTTTGAAGCCTTGGAGGTTAACGAACACCGGGGAGCTGTTTTTT.

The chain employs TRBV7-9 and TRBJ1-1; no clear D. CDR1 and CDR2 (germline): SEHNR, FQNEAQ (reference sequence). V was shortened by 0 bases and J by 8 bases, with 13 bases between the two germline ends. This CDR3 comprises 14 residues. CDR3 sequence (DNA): TGTGCCAGCAGCTTAGCGGAGAGTTCTAAGGAAGCTTTCTTT. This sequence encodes CASSLAESSKEAFF.

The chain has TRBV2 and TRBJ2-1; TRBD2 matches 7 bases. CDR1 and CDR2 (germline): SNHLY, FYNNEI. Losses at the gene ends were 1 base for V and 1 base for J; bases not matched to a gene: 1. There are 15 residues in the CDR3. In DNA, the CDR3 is TGTGCCAGCAGTGAAGGCGGGAGTTCCTACAATGAGCAGTTCTTC. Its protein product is CASSEGGSSYNEQFF. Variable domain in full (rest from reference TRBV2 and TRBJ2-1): EPEVTQTPSHQVTQMGQEVILRCVPISNHLYFYWYRQILGQKVEFLVSFYNNEISEKSEIFDDQFSVERPDGSNFTLKIRSTKLEDSAMYFCASSEGGSSYNEQFFGPGTRLTVL.

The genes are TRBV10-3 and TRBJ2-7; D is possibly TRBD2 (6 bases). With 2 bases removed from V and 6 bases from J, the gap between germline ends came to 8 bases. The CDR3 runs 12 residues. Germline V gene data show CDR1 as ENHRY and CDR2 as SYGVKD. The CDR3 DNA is TGTGCCATCAGTGAGCAGGGACTCGAGCAGTACTTC. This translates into CAISEQGLEQYF.

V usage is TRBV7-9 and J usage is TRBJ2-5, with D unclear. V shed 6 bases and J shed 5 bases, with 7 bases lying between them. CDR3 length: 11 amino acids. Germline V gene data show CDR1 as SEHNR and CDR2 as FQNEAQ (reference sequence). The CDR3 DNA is TGTGCCAGCAGGCTTAGGGAGACCCAGTACTTC. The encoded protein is CASRLRETQYF.

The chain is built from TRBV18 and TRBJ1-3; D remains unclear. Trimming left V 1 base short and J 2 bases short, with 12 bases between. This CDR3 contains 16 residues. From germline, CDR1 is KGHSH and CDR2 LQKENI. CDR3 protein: CASSPQGFGTGNTIYF. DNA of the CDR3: TGTGCCAGCTCACCACAGGGATTCGGGACTGGAAACACCATATATTTT.

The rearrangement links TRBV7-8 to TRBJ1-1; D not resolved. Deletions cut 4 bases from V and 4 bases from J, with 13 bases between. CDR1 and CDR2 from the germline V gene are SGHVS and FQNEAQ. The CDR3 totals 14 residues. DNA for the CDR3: TGTGCCAGCAGCTCGCCCTTTATTGGCACTGAAGCTTTCTTT. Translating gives CASSSPFIGTEAFF.

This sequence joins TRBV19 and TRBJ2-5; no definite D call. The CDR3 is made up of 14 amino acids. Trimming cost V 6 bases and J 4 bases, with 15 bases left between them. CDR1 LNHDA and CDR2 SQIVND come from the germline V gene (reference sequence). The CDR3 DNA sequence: TGTGCCAGTAGGGGGAATGTGGGTCCAGAGACCCAGTACTTC. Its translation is CASRGNVGPETQYF.

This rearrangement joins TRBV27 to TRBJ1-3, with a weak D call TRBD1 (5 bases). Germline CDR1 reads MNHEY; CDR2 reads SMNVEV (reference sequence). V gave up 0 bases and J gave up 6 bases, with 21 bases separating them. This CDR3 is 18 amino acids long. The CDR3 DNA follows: TGTGCCAGCAGTTTATCGTACAATACAGGTTTTACTTCAAACACCATATATTTT. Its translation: CASSLSYNTGFTSNTIYF.

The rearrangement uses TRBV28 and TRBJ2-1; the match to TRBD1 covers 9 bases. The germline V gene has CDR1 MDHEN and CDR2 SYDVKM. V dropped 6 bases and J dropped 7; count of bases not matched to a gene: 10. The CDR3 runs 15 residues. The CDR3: CASSPYRGRVNEQFF. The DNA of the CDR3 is TGTGCCAGCAGCCCCTACAGGGGGCGCGTAAATGAGCAGTTCTTC. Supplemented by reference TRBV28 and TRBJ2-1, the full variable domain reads DVKVTQSSRYLVKRTGEKVFLECVQDMDHENMFWYRQDPGLGLRLIYFSYDVKMKEKGDIPEGYSVSREKKERFSLILESASTNQTSMYLCASSPYRGRVNEQFFGPGTRLTVL.

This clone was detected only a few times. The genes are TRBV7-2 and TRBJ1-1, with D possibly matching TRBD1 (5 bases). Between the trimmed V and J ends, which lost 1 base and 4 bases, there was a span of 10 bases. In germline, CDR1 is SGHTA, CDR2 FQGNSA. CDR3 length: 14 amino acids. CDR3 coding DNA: TGTGCCAGCAGCTTAGGGGTCGGGGGCACTGAAGCTTTCTTT. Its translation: CASSLGVGGTEAFF.

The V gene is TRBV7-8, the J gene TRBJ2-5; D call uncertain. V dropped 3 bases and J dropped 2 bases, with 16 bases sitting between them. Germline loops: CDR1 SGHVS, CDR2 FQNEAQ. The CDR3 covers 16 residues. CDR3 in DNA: TGTGCCAGCAGCTTTTATGGGGATTGGGGTCAAGAGACCCAGTACTTC. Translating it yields CASSFYGDWGQETQYF.

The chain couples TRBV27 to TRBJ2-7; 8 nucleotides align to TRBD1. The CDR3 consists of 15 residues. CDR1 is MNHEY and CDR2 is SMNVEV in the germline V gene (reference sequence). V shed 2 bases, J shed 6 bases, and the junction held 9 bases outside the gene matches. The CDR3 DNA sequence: TGTGCCAGCAGTTTAGATGTGACAGGGGTTTTCGAGCAGTACTTC. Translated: CASSLDVTGVFEQYF.

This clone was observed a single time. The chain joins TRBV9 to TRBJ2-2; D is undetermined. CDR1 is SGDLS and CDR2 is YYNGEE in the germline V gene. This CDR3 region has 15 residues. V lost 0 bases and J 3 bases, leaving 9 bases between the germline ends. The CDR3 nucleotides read TGTGCCAGCAGCGTAGGGGATGCGGACACCGGGGAGCTGTTTTTT. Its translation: CASSVGDADTGELFF.

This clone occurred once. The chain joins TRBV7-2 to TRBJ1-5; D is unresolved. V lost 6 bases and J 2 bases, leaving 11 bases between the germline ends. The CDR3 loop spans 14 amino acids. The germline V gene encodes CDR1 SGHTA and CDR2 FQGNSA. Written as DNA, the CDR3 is TGTGCCAGCAGTTCGTCTATGGGCAATCAGCCCCAGCATTTT. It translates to CASSSSMGNQPQHF.

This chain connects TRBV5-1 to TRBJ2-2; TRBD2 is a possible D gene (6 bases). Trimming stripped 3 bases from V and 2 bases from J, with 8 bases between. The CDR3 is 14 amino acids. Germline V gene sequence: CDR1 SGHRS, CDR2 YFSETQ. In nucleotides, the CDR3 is TGCGCCAGCAGCTGGGACTTTAACACCGGGGAGCTGTTTTTT. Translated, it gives CASSWDFNTGELFF. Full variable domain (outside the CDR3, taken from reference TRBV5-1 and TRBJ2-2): KAGVTQTPRYLIKTRGQQVTLSCSPISGHRSVSWYQQTPGQGLQFLFEYFSETQRNKGNFPGRFSGRQFSNSRSEMNVSTLELGDSALYLCASSWDFNTGELFFGEGSRLTVL.

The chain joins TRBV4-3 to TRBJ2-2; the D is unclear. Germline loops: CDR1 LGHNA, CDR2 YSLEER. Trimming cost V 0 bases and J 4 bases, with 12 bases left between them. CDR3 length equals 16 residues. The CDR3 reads CASSQDRAIGTGELFF. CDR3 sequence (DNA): TGCGCCAGCAGCCAAGATCGGGCGATAGGCACCGGGGAGCTGTTTTTT.